Shown below are 20 T cell receptor gamma chains from a single sample sequenced in a study of gamma delta lymphoproliferative disorders and STAT genes. TCRdb made new clone calls on the multiplex PCR reads using CATT. The repertoire holds 650 to 950 gamma-chain clones, with around 30% as singletons. Sequencing used genomic DNA taken from PBMCs of patients and controls. Sequencing used blood. These receptors all come from a human donor in good health.

This clone is large (0.1 to 1%) within its sample. The CDR3 DNA sequence: TGTGCCTTGTGGGAGGCGGGGTTGGGCAAAAAAATCAAGGTATTT. It is translated as CALWEAGLGKKIKVF. The rearrangement joins TRGV9 to TRGJP. The J gene comes from matching the DNA to germline here; TCRdb lacks it. After removal of 2 bases from V and 9 bases from J, the junction contained 4 bases not matched to a gene. The CDR3 covers 15 residues. Germline V lookup: CDR1 GITISATS, CDR2 ISYDGTV (reference sequence).

This clone is judged large. The chain couples TRGV4 to TRGJ1 or TRGJ2. The J gene, absent from TCRdb, was called here by matching the DNA to germline. The CDR3 covers 14 residues. Germline lookup yields CDR1 EGSTGY and CDR2 YDSYTSSV. The junction had 11 bases not matched to a gene; V was cut back by 4 bases and J by 5 bases. This CDR3 is CATWDPQGDYKKLF. In DNA, the CDR3 is TGTGCCACCTGGGACCCTCAGGGTGATTATAAGAAACTCTTT.

About this clone itself: No DNA is shown, since the ends of the CDR3 on it are uncertain; the CDR3 is the one TCRdb lists. With the J gene uncalled, the V gene is TRGV8. Inclusive of both ends, the CDR3 amounts to 18 amino acids. CDR1 is VENAVY, CDR2 YDSYNSRV, per germline. The CDR3 spells CATWDGVIRNSLAVEQHF.

This chain uses TRGV3 with TRGJP2. TCRdb records no J gene; here it was assigned by comparing the DNA to germline. The germline V gene encodes CDR1 VTNTFY and CDR2 YDVSTARD (reference sequence). The CDR3 totals 16 residues. The trim removed 4 bases at V and 6 bases at J, leaving 14 bases unmatched. The CDR3 sequence: CATWEGDRRRDWIKTF. The DNA of the CDR3 is TGTGCCACCTGGGAAGGGGATAGGCGGCGTGATTGGATCAAGACGTTT.

This clone appeared a few times. The chain recombines TRGV9 with TRGJP1. As TCRdb names no J gene, one was assigned here on the basis of a DNA match to germline. Trimming took 2 bases from V and 7 from J; bases not matched to a gene: 7. CDR1 and CDR2 (germline): GITISATS, ISYDGTV (reference sequence). The length of the CDR3 is 14 residues. The DNA for the CDR3 is TGTGCCTTGTGGGAGGCCCCTCTTGGTTGGTTCAAGATATTT. Translated, it gives CALWEAPLGWFKIF.

This clone was seen more than once but under ten times. TCRdb's entry gives the protein of a much larger clone, which mismatches this DNA's translation at residue 3, likely from a read error; the protein reported here is translated from the DNA. The chain couples TRGV4 to TRGJP2. TCRdb offers no J gene call, so here the DNA was matched to germline to obtain one. The CDR3 runs 12 residues. Germline values: CDR1 EGSTGY, CDR2 YDSYTSSV. The CDR3 sequence: CAAWEVDWIKTF. CDR3 in DNA: TGTGCCGCCTGGGAAGTTGATTGGATCAAGACGTTT.

This clone is categorized as hyperexpanded. The J gene is TRGJ1 or TRGJ2, the V gene TRGV2. No J gene is reported in TCRdb; it was inferred here by comparing the DNA with germline. In germline, CDR1 is EGSNGY, CDR2 YDSYNSKV. This CDR3 region has 14 residues. The V segment lost 1 base and the J segment 10 bases; nucleotides outside the gene matches: 13. This CDR3 reads CATWDGPIIRKKLF. In DNA form, the CDR3 reads TGTGCCACCTGGGACGGCCCTATTATTAGGAAGAAACTCTTT.

The chain recombines TRGV4 with TRGJ1 or TRGJ2. Assignment of the J gene here rests on matching the DNA to germline, because TCRdb gives none. The V gene's germline CDR1 is EGSTGY and CDR2 YDSYTSSV. The CDR3 totals 12 residues. V was pared by 3 bases and J by 12 bases, with 11 bases of the junction left unmatched. In DNA, the CDR3 is TGTGCCACCTGGGATAATAGACCTTGGAAACTCTTT. Amino acid sequence: CATWDNRPWKLF.

Here the CDR3 DNA reads TGTGCCACCTGGGACAGGCTGGGTATTATGAAACTCTTT. Its translation: CATWDRLGIMKLF. The rearrangement links TRGV3 to TRGJ1 or TRGJ2. The J gene was not available in TCRdb and was assigned here by matching the DNA to germline segments. J was trimmed by 12 bases and V by 0 bases; bases with no gene match: 11. The CDR3 has 13 amino acids. Germline-derived CDR1 and CDR2 are VTNTFY and YDVSTARD (reference sequence).

The chain recombines TRGV10 with TRGJ1 or TRGJ2. TCRdb is silent on the J gene; assignment here came from matching the DNA to germline. TRGV10 is noted as an ORF with a role that remains uncertain. This CDR3 spans 11 amino acids. The J segment lost 4 bases and the V segment lost 11 bases, leaving 6 bases of the junction unmatched. The DNA of the CDR3 is TGTGCTGCGGAGAGATATTATAAGAAACTCTTT. It translates to CAAERYYKKLF.

This clone is large within its sample. The chain employs TRGV10 and TRGJ1 or TRGJ2. TCRdb offers no J gene call, so here the DNA was matched to germline to obtain one. TRGV10 belongs to the ORF category, with a function that is uncertain. CDR3 size: 14 residues. The ends lost 8 bases at V and 3 bases at J; junction bases unmatched: 11. The CDR3 sequence: CAAWDTHIYYKKLF. The CDR3 coding sequence is TGTGCTGCGTGGGATACCCACATTTATTATAAGAAACTCTTT.

V gene TRGV8 combines with J gene TRGJP2. TCRdb records no J gene; here it was assigned by comparing the DNA to germline. With V trimmed by 6 bases and J by 0 bases, 4 bases remained unmatched. The CDR3 consists of 14 residues. Germline V gives CDR1 VENAVY, CDR2 YDSYNSRV. CDR3 DNA: TGTGCCACCTGGTCCGATAGTAGTGATTGGATCAAGACGTTT. It is translated as CATWSDSSDWIKTF.

This clone is large in the sample. This sample includes further DNA sequences coding for the same CDR3. The chain uses TRGV8 and TRGJ1 or TRGJ2. As TCRdb names no J gene, one was assigned here on the basis of a DNA match to germline. CDR1 and CDR2 from the germline V gene are VENAVY and YDSYNSRV. Germline trimming cut 2 bases from V and 12 bases from J; bases unmatched to any gene: 4. The CDR3 runs to 10 residues. This CDR3 is CATWDNRKLF. The CDR3 DNA reads as TGTGCCACCTGGGATAATAGGAAACTCTTT.

By proportion, this clone is large. The sample contains more than one DNA sequence encoding this CDR3. V gene TRGV9 combines with J gene TRGJ1 or TRGJ2. No J gene was available from TCRdb, and it was assigned here by a germline match of the DNA. The length of the CDR3 is 12 residues. Looked up from germline, CDR1 is GITISATS and CDR2 is ISYDGTV (reference sequence). J gave up 6 bases and V 0 bases, and 2 bases lay outside the gene matches. The CDR3 nucleotides are TGTGCCTTGTGGGAGGTGACTTATAAGAAACTCTTT. Translation gives CALWEVTYKKLF.

In its sample, this clone ranks as large (0.1 to 1%). This chain links TRGV3 with TRGJ1 or TRGJ2. The J gene, not given by TCRdb, was assigned here from a germline match of the nucleotide sequence. This CDR3 spans 12 amino acids. Germline CDR1 is VTNTFY and CDR2 is YDVSTARD (reference sequence). V lost 6 bases to trimming and J lost 3 bases; unmatched junction nucleotides: 5. The CDR3: CATWPTYYKKLF. The CDR3, as DNA: TGTGCCACCTGGCCCACTTATTATAAGAAACTCTTT.

This sequence joins TRGV4 and TRGJ1 or TRGJ2. The J gene is not listed in TCRdb, so it was assigned here from a DNA match to germline. This CDR3 has 15 amino acids. The V and J ends lost 0 bases and 3 bases, in that order; junction bases with no gene match: 8. From germline, CDR1 is EGSTGY and CDR2 YDSYTSSV. The CDR3 reads CATWDGLGIYYKKLF. As DNA, the CDR3 is TGTGCCACCTGGGATGGGCTGGGGATTTATTATAAGAAACTCTTT.

In its sample, this clone was seen a few times. Germline and junction disagree at one end, which may indicate a read error. V is TRGV11 and J is TRGJP. Being an ORF, TRGV11 has a function that is uncertain. The CDR3 sequence is 27 residues long. The CDR3 bases are TGCTCAGGTGGCTGCCACCCCGACTTGAACAGCTCTTTGATGCTTGCCAGTTTCCCTTTTTGGGTTTTTGTTTTTGTATTT. Its protein product is CSGGCHPDLNSSLMLASFPFWVFVFVF.

By sample share, this clone is large (0.1 to 1%). The same CDR3 is also encoded by other DNA sequences in this sample. This sequence joins TRGV10 and TRGJP1. No J segment appears in TCRdb, so it was assigned here by matching the sequence to germline. TRGV10 belongs to the ORF category, with a function that is uncertain. With 8 bases clipped from V and 0 bases from J, the junction kept 7 bases outside the gene matches. There are 15 residues in the CDR3. The CDR3: CAAWDGYTTGWFKIF. The CDR3 DNA reads TGTGCTGCGTGGGATGGTTATACCACTGGTTGGTTCAAGATATTT.

By share of the sample, this clone is large. The chain has TRGV10 and TRGJP1. Matching the DNA to germline supplied the J gene, which TCRdb does not give. TRGV10 is identified as an open reading frame with a role that is uncertain. Trimming took 8 bases from V and 0 from J; bases not matched to a gene: 7. The CDR3 is 15 residues long. The CDR3 sequence is CAAWDTYTTGWFKIF. In DNA, the CDR3 is TGTGCTGCGTGGGACACATATACCACTGGTTGGTTCAAGATATTT.

The chain recombines TRGV4 with TRGJ1 or TRGJ2. TCRdb carries no J gene annotation; the J gene was assigned here by matching the DNA with germline. This CDR3 is built from 9 residues. CDR1 is EGSTGY, CDR2 YDSYTSSV, per germline. The CDR3 nucleotides are TGTGCATTATATTATAAGAAACTCTTT. It codes for CALYYKKLF.